This T cell receptor (beta chain) was obtained from a study of T cell responses to AZD1222 COVID-19 vaccine. Produced via immunoSEQ multiplex PCR; TCRdb's table is partial and in-frame only. The data show 150,000 to 200,000 clones, just under 95% seen once. Notes on this clone: The antigen remains unidentified.

Germline CDR1 reads LNHDA; CDR2 reads SQIVND (reference sequence). V was clipped by 5 bases and J by 2 bases; unmatched bases: 2. This CDR3 region has 14 residues. Findings and caveats of the study: With two AZD1222 doses given, Spike-specific TCR breadth and depth both rose.

The V call is TRBV19, the J call TRBJ2-5, with 10 bases lining up with TRBD1. This TCR derives from an adult in good health. The sequenced sample was peripheral blood, obtained on day 0 of AZD1222 vaccination. The CDR3 DNA sequence: TGTGCCAGTAGTGACAGGGGGCTTCAAGAGACCCAGTACTTC. It is translated as CASSDRGLQETQYF.